This T cell receptor beta chain is from a study of tumor T cells in aggressive B-cell lymphoma. Sequencing used immunoSEQ multiplex PCR; TCRdb keeps in-frame clones, though not all of them. The sample lists 9,000 or so clones, around 84% seen once, with 3.4% in the top ten. Germline CDR1 reads SEHNR; CDR2 reads FQNEAQ (reference sequence). Trimming left V 4 bases short and J 1 base short, with 3 bases between. CDR3 length equals 12 residues. The V and J genes are TRBV7-9 and TRBJ2-3, with D unresolved. The source is an adult with diffuse large B cell lymphoma. Sequenced input: tumor tissue. The CDR3 region has the DNA TGTGCCAGCAGCTCCGGCACAGATACGCAGTATTTT. Translation gives CASSSGTDTQYF. The whole variable domain, remainder taken from reference TRBV7-9 and TRBJ2-3, is DTGVSQNPRHKITKRGQNVTFRCDPISEHNRLYWYRQTLGQGPEFLTYFQNEAQLEKSRLLSDRFSAERPKGSFSTLEIQRTEQGDSAMYLCASSSGTDTQYFGPGTRLTVL.